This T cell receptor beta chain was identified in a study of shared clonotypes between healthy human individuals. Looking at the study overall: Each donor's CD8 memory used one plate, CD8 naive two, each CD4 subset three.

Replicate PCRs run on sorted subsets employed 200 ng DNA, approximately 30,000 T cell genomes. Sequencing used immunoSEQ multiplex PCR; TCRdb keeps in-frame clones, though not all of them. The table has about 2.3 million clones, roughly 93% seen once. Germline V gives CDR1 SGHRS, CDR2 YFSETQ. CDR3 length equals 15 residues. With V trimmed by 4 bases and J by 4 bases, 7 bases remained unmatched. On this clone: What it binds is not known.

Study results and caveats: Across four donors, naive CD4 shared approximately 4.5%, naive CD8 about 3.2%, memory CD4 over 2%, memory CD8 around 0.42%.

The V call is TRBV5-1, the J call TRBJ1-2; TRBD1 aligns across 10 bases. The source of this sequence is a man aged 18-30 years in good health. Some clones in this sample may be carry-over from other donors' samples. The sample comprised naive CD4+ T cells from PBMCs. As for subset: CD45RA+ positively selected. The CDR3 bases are TGCGCCAGCAGCAACCGGGACAGGGGTTCCTATGGCTACACCTTC. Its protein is CASSNRDRGSYGYTF. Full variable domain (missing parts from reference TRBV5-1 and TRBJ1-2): KAGVTQTPRYLIKTRGQQVTLSCSPISGHRSVSWYQQTPGQGLQFLFEYFSETQRNKGNFPGRFSGRQFSNSRSEMNVSTLELGDSALYLCASSNRDRGSYGYTFGSGTRLTVV.